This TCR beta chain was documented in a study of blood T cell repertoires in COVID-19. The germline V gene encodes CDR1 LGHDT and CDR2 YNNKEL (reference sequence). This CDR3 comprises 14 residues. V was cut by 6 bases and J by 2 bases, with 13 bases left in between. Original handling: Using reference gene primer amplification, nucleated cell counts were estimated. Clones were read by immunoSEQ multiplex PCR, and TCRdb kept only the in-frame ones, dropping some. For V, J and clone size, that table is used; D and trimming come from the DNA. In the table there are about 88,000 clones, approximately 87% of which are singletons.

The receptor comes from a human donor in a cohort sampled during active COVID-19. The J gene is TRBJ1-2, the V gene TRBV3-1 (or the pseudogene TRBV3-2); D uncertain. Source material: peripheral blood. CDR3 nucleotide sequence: TGTGCCAGCAGTAACCTCGCGGGAAACTATGGCTACACCTTC. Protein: CASSNLAGNYGYTF.